One and the same sample provided the 15 T cell receptor beta chains below, sequenced in a study of pediatric ulcerative colitis. This table comes from immunoSEQ multiplex PCR, and its TCRdb copy is limited to in-frame clones, with some not included. The sample has 15,000 to 20,000 clones, 80% seen once; the top ten hold roughly 7.8%. The rectum was sampled with one to two pinch biopsies at colonoscopy. Sequencing was carried out using gut tissue. These receptors were taken from a boy between 5 and 17 years old who was a control in a study of pediatric ulcerative colitis.

This clone was counted between two and nine times. The chain couples TRBV7-2 to TRBJ2-2; D unclear. V was cut by 5 bases and J by 5 bases, with 18 bases left in between. This CDR3 is 16 amino acids long. Germline-derived CDR1 and CDR2 are SGHTA and FQGNSA. For the CDR3, the DNA is TGTGCCAGCAGCCCATATTTGGGGTTCGGAACCGGGGAGCTGTTTTTT. Protein sequence: CASSPYLGFGTGELFF.

This clone was detected only a few times. The chain has TRBV28 and TRBJ1-2, with a possible D match to TRBD1 (6 bases). The CDR3 is 12 residues long. Looked up from germline, CDR1 is MDHEN and CDR2 is SYDVKM. Trimming cost V 5 bases and J 6 bases, with 10 bases left between them. The CDR3 here is CASSEGQNGYTF. DNA for the CDR3: TGTGCCAGCAGTGAAGGACAGAATGGCTACACCTTC.

This chain uses TRBV6-6 with TRBJ2-7; 8 bases line up with TRBD1. Germline trimming cut 3 bases from V and 3 bases from J; bases unmatched to any gene: 7. The V gene's germline CDR1 is MNHNY and CDR2 SVGAGI (reference sequence). The CDR3 has 15 residues. CDR3: CASSYGTGPFYEQYF. As DNA, the CDR3 is TGTGCCAGCAGTTATGGGACAGGTCCCTTCTACGAGCAGTACTTC.

This chain links TRBV28 with TRBJ2-7; perhaps TRBD2 as D (6 bases). This CDR3 region has 14 residues. V lost 3 bases and J 6 bases, leaving 15 bases between the germline ends. CDR1 MDHEN and CDR2 SYDVKM come from the germline V gene. The DNA of the CDR3 is TGTGCCAGCAGTTTTTGGGACTCTATGGGCGAGCAGTACTTC. This sequence encodes CASSFWDSMGEQYF.

V and J are TRBV11-2 and TRBJ2-7, with 9 bases lining up with TRBD1. The CDR3 extends over 17 amino acids. The V gene end was trimmed by 1 base and the J gene end by 2 bases; junction bases not matched to a gene: 9. CDR1 is SGHAT and CDR2 is FQNNGV in the germline V gene. The CDR3 loop reads CASSLVWGTGPTYEQYF. The CDR3 nucleotides read TGTGCCAGCAGCTTAGTTTGGGGGACAGGGCCAACCTACGAGCAGTACTTC.

This clone was seen more than once but under ten times. CDR3 sequence reads: CAIKDLNEKLFF. CDR3 sequence (DNA): TGTGCCATCAAGGACCTAAATGAAAAACTGTTTTTT. This chain joins TRBV10-3 and TRBJ1-4; D is undetermined. Trimming removed 7 bases from V and 5 bases from J, with 8 bases in between. Germline V gene lookup returns CDR1 ENHRY and CDR2 SYGVKD. This CDR3 comprises 12 residues.

This rearrangement joins TRBV5-1 to TRBJ2-7; 10 positions agree with TRBD1. Germline V CDR1 and CDR2: SGHRS, YFSETQ. This CDR3 has 16 amino acids. V lost 5 bases, J lost 5 bases, and 13 bases stayed unmatched. The CDR3 bases are TGCGCCAGCAGAAGTTCTCCGGGACAGGGGATCCACGAGCAGTACTTC. Its protein product is CASRSSPGQGIHEQYF.

The chain links TRBV18 to TRBJ2-7; 10 bases are shared with TRBD2. V lost 2 bases to trimming and J lost 5 bases; unmatched junction nucleotides: 3. There are 14 residues in the CDR3. Germline-derived CDR1 and CDR2 are KGHSH and LQKENI. The CDR3 DNA reads as TGTGCCAGCTCACCAAGCGGGAGGGCCCACGAGCAGTACTTC. It translates to CASSPSGRAHEQYF.

The count of this clone is one. The chain uses TRBV2 and TRBJ2-1; no reliable D call. CDR1 SNHLY and CDR2 FYNNEI come from the germline V gene. CDR3 size: 13 residues. Trimming took off 7 bases at V and 5 bases at J, with 12 bases between the two ends. The CDR3 DNA follows: TGTGCCAGCATTGTCGACGTGGACAATGAGCAGTTCTTC. This codes for CASIVDVDNEQFF. Filled out from reference TRBV2 and TRBJ2-1, the complete variable domain reads EPEVTQTPSHQVTQMGQEVILRCVPISNHLYFYWYRQILGQKVEFLVSFYNNEISEKSEIFDDQFSVERPDGSNFTLKIRSTKLEDSAMYFCASIVDVDNEQFFGPGTRLTVL.

This chain connects TRBV19 to TRBJ1-4; D is unresolved. V shed 6 bases and J shed 7 bases, with 21 bases lying between them. The CDR3 is 16 residues long. From germline, CDR1 is LNHDA and CDR2 SQIVND (reference sequence). The DNA for the CDR3 is TGTGCCAGTAGCCCAAAGGAGGAGGGCGATATTGAAAAACTGTTTTTT. This codes for CASSPKEEGDIEKLFF.

This chain uses TRBV7-9 with TRBJ2-1; possibly TRBD2 for D (6 bases). Per germline, CDR1 SEHNR and CDR2 FQNEAQ (reference sequence). CDR3 length: 14 amino acids. V was cut by 5 bases and J by 6 bases, with 14 bases left in between. CDR3 DNA sequence: TGTGCCAGCAGCCCGACGCGAGCGGGCAATGAGCAGTTCTTC. Its protein product is CASSPTRAGNEQFF.

The V gene is TRBV21-1, the J gene TRBJ2-5; the D call in the table, TRBD1, was not verified against the DNA. TRBV21-1 is a known pseudogene. This CDR3 comprises 20 residues. CDR3 sequence (DNA): TGTGCCAGCAGCCCACATCAGGGGGCCCTAGAAGCAGGGCCGAGGAAGACCCAGTACTTC. Translation: CASSPHQGALEAGPRKTQYF.

The chain joins TRBV2 to TRBJ2-1; perhaps TRBD2 as D (5 bases). Looked up from germline, CDR1 is SNHLY and CDR2 is FYNNEI. CDR3 size: 14 residues. Trimming left V 7 bases short and J 0 bases short, with 10 bases between. CDR3 bases: TGTGCCAGCAACCGGGGAAGCTCCTACAATGAGCAGTTCTTC. Translation gives CASNRGSSYNEQFF.

The chain uses TRBV6-5 and TRBJ1-2; D is unresolved. V dropped 10 bases and J dropped 3 bases, with 21 bases sitting between them. The V gene's germline CDR1 is MNHEY and CDR2 SVGAGI. The CDR3 length is 15 residues. CDR3 loop: CATRREEQADYGYTF. The CDR3 nucleotides are TGTGCCACCCGGAGAGAAGAGCAGGCCGACTATGGCTACACCTTC.

The gene calls are TRBV25-1 and TRBJ2-1, with 9 bases fitting TRBD1. Trimming removed 7 bases from V and 6 bases from J; junction bases left unmatched: 4. This CDR3 is 13 amino acids long. Germline CDR1 is MGHDK and CDR2 is SYGVNS. CDR3 bases: TGTGCCAGCATGAAACAGGGGGCCAATGAGCAGTTCTTC. It translates to CASMKQGANEQFF.